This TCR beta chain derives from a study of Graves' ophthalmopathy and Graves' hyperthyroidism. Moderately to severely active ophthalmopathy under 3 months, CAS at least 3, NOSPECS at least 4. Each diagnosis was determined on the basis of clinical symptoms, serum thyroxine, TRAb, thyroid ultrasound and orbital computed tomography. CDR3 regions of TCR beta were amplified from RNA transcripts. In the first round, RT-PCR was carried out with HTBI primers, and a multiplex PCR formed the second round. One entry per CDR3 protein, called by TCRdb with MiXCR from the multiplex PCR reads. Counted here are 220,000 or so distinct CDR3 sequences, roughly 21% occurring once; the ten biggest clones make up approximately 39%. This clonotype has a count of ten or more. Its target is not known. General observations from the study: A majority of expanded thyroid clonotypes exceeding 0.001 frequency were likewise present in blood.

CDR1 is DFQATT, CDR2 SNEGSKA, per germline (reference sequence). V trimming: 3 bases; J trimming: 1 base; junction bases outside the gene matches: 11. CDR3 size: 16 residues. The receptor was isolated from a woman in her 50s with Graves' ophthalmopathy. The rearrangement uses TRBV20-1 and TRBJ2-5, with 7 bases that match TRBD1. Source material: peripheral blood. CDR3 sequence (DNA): TGCAGTGCTAGTCTAGGACAGGCGCATGGCCAAGAGACCCAGTACTTC. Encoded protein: CSASLGQAHGQETQYF.